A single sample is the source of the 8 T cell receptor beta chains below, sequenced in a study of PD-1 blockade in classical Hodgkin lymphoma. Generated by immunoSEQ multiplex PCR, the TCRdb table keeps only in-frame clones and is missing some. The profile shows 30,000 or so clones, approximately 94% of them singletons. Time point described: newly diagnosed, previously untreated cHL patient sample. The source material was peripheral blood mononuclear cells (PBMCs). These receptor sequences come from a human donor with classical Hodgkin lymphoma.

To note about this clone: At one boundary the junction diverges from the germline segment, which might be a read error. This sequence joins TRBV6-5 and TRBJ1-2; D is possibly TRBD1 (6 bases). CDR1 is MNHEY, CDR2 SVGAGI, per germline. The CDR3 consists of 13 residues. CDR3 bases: TGTGCCAGCAGTTACTCCACGGGGTGGGGGCGATACTTC. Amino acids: CASSYSTGWGRYF.

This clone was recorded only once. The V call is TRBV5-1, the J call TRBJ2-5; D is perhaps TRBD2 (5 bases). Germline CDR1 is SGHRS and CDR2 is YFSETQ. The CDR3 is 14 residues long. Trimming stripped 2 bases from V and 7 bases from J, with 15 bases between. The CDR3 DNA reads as TGCGCCAGCAGCTTCACGATACAAGAGGGGACCCAGTACTTC. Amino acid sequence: CASSFTIQEGTQYF. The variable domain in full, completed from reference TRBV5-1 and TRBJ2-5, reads KAGVTQTPRYLIKTRGQQVTLSCSPISGHRSVSWYQQTPGQGLQFLFEYFSETQRNKGNFPGRFSGRQFSNSRSEMNVSTLELGDSALYLCASSFTIQEGTQYFGPGTRLLVL.

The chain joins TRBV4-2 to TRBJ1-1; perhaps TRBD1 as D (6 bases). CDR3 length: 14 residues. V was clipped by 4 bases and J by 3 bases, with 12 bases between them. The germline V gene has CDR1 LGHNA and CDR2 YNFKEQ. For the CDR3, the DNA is TGTGCCAGCAGCCCCAACAGGGATGACACTGAAGCTTTCTTT. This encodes CASSPNRDDTEAFF.

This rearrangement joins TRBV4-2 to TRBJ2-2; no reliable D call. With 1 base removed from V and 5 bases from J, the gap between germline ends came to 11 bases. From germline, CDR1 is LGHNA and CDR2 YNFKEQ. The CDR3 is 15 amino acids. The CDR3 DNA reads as TGTGCCAGCAGCCAAGTTAGGGCCTCTACCGGGGAGCTGTTTTTT. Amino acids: CASSQVRASTGELFF.

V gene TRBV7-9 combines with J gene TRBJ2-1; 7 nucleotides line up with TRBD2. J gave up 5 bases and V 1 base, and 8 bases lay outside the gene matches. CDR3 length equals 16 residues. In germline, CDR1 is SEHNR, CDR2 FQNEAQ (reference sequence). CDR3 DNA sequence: TGTGCCAGCAGCTTAGTGCGGGGGAAGGTAAACAATGAGCAGTTCTTC. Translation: CASSLVRGKVNNEQFF.

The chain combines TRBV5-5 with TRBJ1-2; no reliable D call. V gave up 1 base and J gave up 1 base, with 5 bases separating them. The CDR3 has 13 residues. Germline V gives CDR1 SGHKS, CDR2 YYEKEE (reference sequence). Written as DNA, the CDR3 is TGTGCCAGCAGCTTGACAAGTAACTATGGCTACACCTTC. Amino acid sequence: CASSLTSNYGYTF. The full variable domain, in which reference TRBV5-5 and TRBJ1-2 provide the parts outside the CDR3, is DAGVTQSPTHLIKTRGQQVTLRCSPISGHKSVSWYQQVLGQGPQFIFQYYEKEERGRGNFPDRFSARQFPNYSSELNVNALLLGDSALYLCASSLTSNYGYTFGSGTRLTVV.

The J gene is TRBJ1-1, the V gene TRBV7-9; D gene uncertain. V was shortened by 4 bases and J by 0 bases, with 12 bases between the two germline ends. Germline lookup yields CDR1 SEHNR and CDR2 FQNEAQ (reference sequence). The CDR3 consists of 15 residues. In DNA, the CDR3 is TGTGCCAGCAGCTCCCCCGGCCAGCTGAACACTGAAGCTTTCTTT. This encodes CASSSPGQLNTEAFF.

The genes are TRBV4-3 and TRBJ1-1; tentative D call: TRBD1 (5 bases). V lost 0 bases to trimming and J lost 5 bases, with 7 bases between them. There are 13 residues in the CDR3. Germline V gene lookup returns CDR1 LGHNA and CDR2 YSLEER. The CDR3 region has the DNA TGCGCCAGCAGCCAAGAGGGGGGGACTGAAGCTTTCTTT. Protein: CASSQEGGTEAFF.